The clone carrying this T cell receptor beta chain has only one observation. This entry comes from a study of blood T cell repertoires in COVID-19. Whole-study context: T cells, B-cell-depleted T cells, or PBMCs supplied cDNA or gDNA.

Produced via immunoSEQ multiplex PCR; TCRdb's table is partial and in-frame only. This table has 150,000 to 200,000 clones, more than 80% appearing once. V was shortened by 0 bases and J by 6 bases, with 8 bases between the two germline ends. The length of the CDR3 is 13 residues. The germline V gene has CDR1 KGHSH and CDR2 LQKENI. The V and J genes are TRBV18 and TRBJ1-1, with D tentatively TRBD1 (5 bases). Sequencing was carried out using PBMCs or T cells enriched from blood (not recorded which). The receptor comes from a man between 35 and 55 years old who had recovered from COVID-19. CDR3 region: CASSPPNRPEAFF. The CDR3, as DNA: TGTGCCAGCTCACCACCTAACAGGCCTGAAGCTTTCTTT.